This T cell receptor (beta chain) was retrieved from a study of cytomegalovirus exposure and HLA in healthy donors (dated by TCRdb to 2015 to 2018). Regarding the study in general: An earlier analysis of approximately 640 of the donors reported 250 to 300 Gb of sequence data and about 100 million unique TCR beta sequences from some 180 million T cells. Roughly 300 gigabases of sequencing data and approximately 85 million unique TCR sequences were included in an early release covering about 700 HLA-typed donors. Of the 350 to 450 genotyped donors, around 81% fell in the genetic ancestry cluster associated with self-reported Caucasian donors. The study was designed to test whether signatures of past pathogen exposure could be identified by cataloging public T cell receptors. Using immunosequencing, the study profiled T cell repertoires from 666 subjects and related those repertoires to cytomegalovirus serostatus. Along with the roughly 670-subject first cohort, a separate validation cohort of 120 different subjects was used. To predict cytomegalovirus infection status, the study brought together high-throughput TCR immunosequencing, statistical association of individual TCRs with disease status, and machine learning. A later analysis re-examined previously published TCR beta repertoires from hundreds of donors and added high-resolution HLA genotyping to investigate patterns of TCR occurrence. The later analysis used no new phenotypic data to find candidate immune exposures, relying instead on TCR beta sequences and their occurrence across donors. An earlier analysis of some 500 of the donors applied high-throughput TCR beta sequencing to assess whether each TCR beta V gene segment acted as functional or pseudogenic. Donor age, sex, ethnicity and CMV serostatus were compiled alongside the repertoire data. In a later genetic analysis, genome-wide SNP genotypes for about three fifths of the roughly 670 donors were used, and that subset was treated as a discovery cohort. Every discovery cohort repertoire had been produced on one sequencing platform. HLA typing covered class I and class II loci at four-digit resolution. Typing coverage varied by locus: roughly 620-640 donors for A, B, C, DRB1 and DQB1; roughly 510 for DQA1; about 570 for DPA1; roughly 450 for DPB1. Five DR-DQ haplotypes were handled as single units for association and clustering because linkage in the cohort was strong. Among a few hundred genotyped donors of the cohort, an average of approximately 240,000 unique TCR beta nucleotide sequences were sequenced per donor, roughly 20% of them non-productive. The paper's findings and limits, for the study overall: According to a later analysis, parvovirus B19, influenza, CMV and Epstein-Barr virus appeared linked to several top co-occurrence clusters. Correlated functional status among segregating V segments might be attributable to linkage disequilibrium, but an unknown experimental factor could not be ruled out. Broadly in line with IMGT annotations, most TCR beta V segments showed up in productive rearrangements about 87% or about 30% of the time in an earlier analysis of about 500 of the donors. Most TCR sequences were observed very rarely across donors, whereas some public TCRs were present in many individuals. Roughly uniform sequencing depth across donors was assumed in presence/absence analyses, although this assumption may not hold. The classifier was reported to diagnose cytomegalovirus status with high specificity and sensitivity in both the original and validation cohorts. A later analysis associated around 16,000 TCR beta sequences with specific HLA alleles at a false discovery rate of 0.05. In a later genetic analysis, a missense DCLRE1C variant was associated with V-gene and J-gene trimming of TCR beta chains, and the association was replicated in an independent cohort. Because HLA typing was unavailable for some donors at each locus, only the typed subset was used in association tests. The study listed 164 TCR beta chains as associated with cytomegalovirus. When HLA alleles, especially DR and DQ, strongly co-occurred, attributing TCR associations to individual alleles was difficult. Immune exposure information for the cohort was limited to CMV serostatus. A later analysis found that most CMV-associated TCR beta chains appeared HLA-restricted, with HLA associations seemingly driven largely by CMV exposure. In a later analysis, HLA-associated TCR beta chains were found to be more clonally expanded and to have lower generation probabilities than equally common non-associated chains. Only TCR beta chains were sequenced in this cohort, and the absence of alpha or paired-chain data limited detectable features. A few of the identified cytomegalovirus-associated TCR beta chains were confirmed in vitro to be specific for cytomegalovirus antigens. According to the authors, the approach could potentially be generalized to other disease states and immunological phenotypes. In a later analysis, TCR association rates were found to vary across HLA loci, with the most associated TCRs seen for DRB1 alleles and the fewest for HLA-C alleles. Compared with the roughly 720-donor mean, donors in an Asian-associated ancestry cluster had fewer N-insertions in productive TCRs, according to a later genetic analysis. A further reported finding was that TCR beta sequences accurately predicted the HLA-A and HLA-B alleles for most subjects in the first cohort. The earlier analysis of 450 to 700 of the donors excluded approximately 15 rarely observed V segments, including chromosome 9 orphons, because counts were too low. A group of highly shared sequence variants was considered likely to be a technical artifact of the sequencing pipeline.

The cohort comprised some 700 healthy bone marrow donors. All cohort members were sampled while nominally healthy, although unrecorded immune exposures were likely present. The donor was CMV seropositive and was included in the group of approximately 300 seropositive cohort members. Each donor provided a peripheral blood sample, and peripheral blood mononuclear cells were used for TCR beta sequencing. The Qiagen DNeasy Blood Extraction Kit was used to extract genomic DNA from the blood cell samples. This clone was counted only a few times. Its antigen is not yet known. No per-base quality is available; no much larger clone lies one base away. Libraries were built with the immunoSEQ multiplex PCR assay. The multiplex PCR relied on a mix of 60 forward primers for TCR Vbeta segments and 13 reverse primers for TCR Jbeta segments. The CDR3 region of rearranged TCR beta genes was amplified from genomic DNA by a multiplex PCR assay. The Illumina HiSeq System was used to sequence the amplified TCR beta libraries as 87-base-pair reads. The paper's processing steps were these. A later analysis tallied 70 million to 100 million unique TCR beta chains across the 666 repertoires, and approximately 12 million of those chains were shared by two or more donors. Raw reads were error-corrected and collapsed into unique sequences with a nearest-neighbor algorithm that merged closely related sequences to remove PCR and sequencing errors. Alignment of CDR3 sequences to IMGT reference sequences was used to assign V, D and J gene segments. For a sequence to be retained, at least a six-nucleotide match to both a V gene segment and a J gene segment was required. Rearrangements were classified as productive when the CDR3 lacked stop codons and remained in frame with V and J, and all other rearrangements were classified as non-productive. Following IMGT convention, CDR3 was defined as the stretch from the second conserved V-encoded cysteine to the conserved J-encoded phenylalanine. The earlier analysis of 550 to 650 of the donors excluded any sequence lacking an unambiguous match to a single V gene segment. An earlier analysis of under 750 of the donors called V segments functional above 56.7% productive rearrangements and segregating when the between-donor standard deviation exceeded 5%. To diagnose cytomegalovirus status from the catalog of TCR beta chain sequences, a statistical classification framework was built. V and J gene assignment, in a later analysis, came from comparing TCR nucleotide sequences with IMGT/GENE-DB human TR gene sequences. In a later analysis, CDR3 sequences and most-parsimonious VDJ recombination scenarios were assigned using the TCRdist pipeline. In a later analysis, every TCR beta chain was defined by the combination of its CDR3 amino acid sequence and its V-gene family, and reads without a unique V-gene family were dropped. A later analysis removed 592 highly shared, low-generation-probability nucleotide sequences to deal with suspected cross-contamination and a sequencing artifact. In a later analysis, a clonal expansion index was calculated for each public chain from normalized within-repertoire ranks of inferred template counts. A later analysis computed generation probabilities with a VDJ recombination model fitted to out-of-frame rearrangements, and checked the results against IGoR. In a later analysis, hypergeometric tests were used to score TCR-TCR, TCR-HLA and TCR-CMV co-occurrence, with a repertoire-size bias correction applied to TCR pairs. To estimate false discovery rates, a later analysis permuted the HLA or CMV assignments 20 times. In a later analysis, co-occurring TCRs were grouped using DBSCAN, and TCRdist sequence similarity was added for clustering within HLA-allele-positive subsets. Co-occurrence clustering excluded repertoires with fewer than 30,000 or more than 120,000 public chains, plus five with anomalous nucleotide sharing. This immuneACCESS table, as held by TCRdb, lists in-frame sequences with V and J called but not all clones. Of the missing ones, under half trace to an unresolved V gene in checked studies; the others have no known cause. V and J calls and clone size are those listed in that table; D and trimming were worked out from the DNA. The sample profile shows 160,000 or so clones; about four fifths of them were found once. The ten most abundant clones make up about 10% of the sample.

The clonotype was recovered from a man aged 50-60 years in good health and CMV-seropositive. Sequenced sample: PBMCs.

The DNA is as follows: TGTGCCAGCAGCCCCCCAGCGGGGGTCGAGCAGTACTTC. Its amino acids are CASSPPAGVEQYF. The chain was built from TRBV9 and TRBJ2-7, with TRBD2 identical over 8 junction bases. The germline V gene gives CDR1 as SGDLS and CDR2 as YYNGEE. Unmatched junction bases come to 6, with V trimmed by 4 bases and J by 6 bases. The CDR3 starts with the cysteine, ends with the phenylalanine, and has 13 residues. Only the CDR3 DNA stays, 39 bases, in frame from base 1.